This T cell receptor beta chain was recorded in a study of T cells in Graves' hyperthyroidism and ophthalmopathy. The investigators amplified TCR beta CDR3 regions from RNA transcripts. Primed by the HTBI set, a first-round RT-PCR was run on the TCR CDR3. TCRdb reprocessed the multiplex PCR reads with MiXCR, giving one entry per CDR3 protein. The data contain 360,000 or so distinct CDR3 sequences, around 18% of them singletons. Trimming took 0 bases from V and 6 from J, leaving 11 bases between them. Germline loops: CDR1 DFQATT, CDR2 SNEGSKA (reference sequence). CDR3 length: 13 amino acids. Sequencing was done on a sample of blood. The chain recombines TRBV20-1 with TRBJ2-5; no firm D call. This clonotype was obtained from a woman aged 40 to 50 with Graves' ophthalmopathy. The CDR3 region is CSARDPGPKTQYF. The CDR3 nucleotides read TGCAGTGCTAGAGACCCGGGTCCCAAGACCCAGTACTTC.